This is a list of T cell receptor beta chains from one sample in a study of control samples from healthy donors and cancer patients. Repertoires were generated with immunoSEQ multiplex PCR, while TCRdb's copy carries only in-frame clones and drops some. The sample includes around 140,000 clones, 91% seen only once; the top ten take less than 8.5%. Sequencing used blood. These receptors originate from a young man in good health. CDR3s include the opening cysteine and the closing phenylalanine or tryptophan. Fields, in order: D gene, J gene, clone size, V gene, CDR3 DNA, CDR3 protein. D genes are given only for firm matches. Not all rows give a size; the values are once, few, many and, for expanded clones, a class.

D: NA
J: TRBJ2-7
size: NA
V: TRBV7-9
DNA: TGTGCCAGCAGCCAAGGGCGCTACGAGCAGTACTTC
CDR3: CASSQGRYEQYF

D: TRBD1
J: TRBJ1-2
size: NA
V: TRBV5-1
DNA: TGCGCCAGCAGCTTGACAGGGGACTATGGCTACACCTTC
CDR3: CASSLTGDYGYTF

D: TRBD2
J: TRBJ2-2
size: NA
V: TRBV7-9
DNA: TGTGCCAGCAGCTTAGCGAGGCTAGCGGGGGCCTCTAACACCGGGGAGCTGTTTTTT
CDR3: CASSLARLAGASNTGELFF

D: NA
J: TRBJ1-1
size: NA
V: TRBV18
DNA: TGTGCCAGCTCACCAGGAAGGGACACTGAAGCTTTCTTT
CDR3: CASSPGRDTEAFF

D: NA
J: TRBJ1-1
size: NA
V: TRBV5-5
DNA: TGTGCCAGCAGCTCGGGTCCAGGGGACACTGAAGCTTTCTTT
CDR3: CASSSGPGDTEAFF

D: NA
J: TRBJ1-3
size: few
V: TRBV9
DNA: TGTGCCAGCAGCGTAGATTCAGCCTCTGGAAACACCATATATTTT
CDR3: CASSVDSASGNTIYF

D: TRBD2
J: TRBJ2-1
size: NA
V: TRBV10-3
DNA: TGTGCCATCAGTGAATCGAGCGGGGGGGCCGATGAGCAGTTCTTC
CDR3: CAISESSGGADEQFF

D: TRBD1
J: TRBJ1-2
size: NA
V: TRBV7-9
DNA: TGTGCCAGCAAACTAGGACAGGGGATTGATGGCTACACCTTC
CDR3: CASKLGQGIDGYTF

D: TRBD1
J: TRBJ2-1
size: NA
V: TRBV12-3/TRBV12-4
DNA: TGTGCCAGCGGGACAGGGAACTACAATGAGCAGTTCTTC
CDR3: CASGTGNYNEQFF

D: NA
J: TRBJ1-2
size: once
V: TRBV5-1
DNA: TGCGCCAGCAGCTTGAGTCCAGCTAACTATGGCTACACCTTC
CDR3: CASSLSPANYGYTF

D: NA
J: TRBJ2-7
size: NA
V: TRBV14
DNA: TGTGCCAGCAGCCAATTGGGGGGTAACGAGCAGTACTTC
CDR3: CASSQLGGNEQYF

D: TRBD2
J: TRBJ2-3
size: NA
V: TRBV7-3
DNA: TGTGCCAGCAGCCGGACTAGCGGGGGGGCCGGACGACACACAGATACGCAGTATTTT
CDR3: CASSRTSGGAGRHTDTQYF

D: NA
J: TRBJ2-2
size: NA
V: TRBV21-1
DNA: TGTGCCAGCAGCAAAGCGGGTCTAGCGGGGGGCGAGAACACCGGGGAGCTGTTTTTT
CDR3: CASSKAGLAGGENTGELFF

D: NA
J: TRBJ1-1
size: NA
V: TRBV3-1/TRBV3-2
DNA: TGTGCCAGCAGCCCATTCCGGGACACCCGAGGCACTGAAGCTTTCTTT
CDR3: CASSPFRDTRGTEAFF

D: NA
J: TRBJ2-5
size: NA
V: TRBV12-3/TRBV12-4
DNA: TGTGCCAGCAGTTTAGCATCCCCAACAACCCAGTACTTC
CDR3: CASSLASPTTQYF

D: NA
J: TRBJ1-6
size: NA
V: TRBV24-1
DNA: TGTGCCACCAGTGATTTAAGCCCGACAGGCTCGAGGTCCTATAATTCACCCCTCCACTTT
CDR3: CATSDLSPTGSRSYNSPLHF

D: TRBD2
J: TRBJ2-2
size: NA
V: TRBV3-1/TRBV3-2
DNA: TGTGCCAGCAGTGCGGGGGGGCCGGGCACCGGGGAGCTGTTTTTT
CDR3: CASSAGGPGTGELFF

D: NA
J: TRBJ1-5
size: few
V: TRBV3-1/TRBV3-2
DNA: TGTGCCAGCAGCCAAGACCCGGGTGGCAATCAGCCCCAGCATTTT
CDR3: CASSQDPGGNQPQHF

D: NA
J: TRBJ1-1
size: NA
V: TRBV5-1
DNA: TGCGCCAGTAGACGGAACACTGAAGCTTTCTTT
CDR3: CASRRNTEAFF

D: NA
J: TRBJ2-7
size: NA
V: TRBV30
DNA: TGTGCCTGGAGTTGGGGAGGTTACGAGCAGTACTTC
CDR3: CAWSWGGYEQYF

D: TRBD2
J: TRBJ2-3
size: NA
V: TRBV10-1
DNA: TGCGCCAGCAGTGAGTCTGAGACTAGCTTCGCAGATACGCAGTATTTT
CDR3: CASSESETSFADTQYF

D: TRBD1
J: TRBJ1-3
size: NA
V: TRBV7-9
DNA: TGTGCCAGCAGCTTAGCCGGGACAGGGGGGATTCGGAACACCATATATTTT
CDR3: CASSLAGTGGIRNTIYF

D: TRBD1
J: TRBJ1-2
size: once
V: TRBV5-6
DNA: TGTGCCAGCAGCCCCGACAGGGGGCTTTATGGCTACACCTTC
CDR3: CASSPDRGLYGYTF

D: TRBD2
J: TRBJ2-5
size: NA
V: TRBV9
DNA: TGTGCCAGCAGCCCCCTGGCGAGCGGGGGAGAGACCCAGTACTTC
CDR3: CASSPLASGGETQYF

D: NA
J: TRBJ1-2
size: once
V: TRBV7-2
DNA: TGTGCCAGCAGCTTTGGTTCAATCTATGGCTACACCTTC
CDR3: CASSFGSIYGYTF

D: NA
J: TRBJ1-1
size: NA
V: TRBV30
DNA: TGTGCCTGGAGTGCGTCGGGGGCCACTGAAGCTTTCTTT
CDR3: CAWSASGATEAFF

D: NA
J: TRBJ2-7
size: NA
V: TRBV5-4
DNA: TGTGCCAGCAATCCCAGGACCGCCTACGAGCAGTACTTC
CDR3: CASNPRTAYEQYF

D: NA
J: TRBJ1-3
size: NA
V: TRBV9
DNA: TGTGCCAGCAGCCCCTCAGGGTTTGAGGGTGGAAACACCATATATTTT
CDR3: CASSPSGFEGGNTIYF

D: NA
J: TRBJ1-5
size: NA
V: TRBV30
DNA: TGTGCCTGGAGTGTCAAGGGTAACAGTCAGCCCCAGCATTTT
CDR3: CAWSVKGNSQPQHF

D: NA
J: TRBJ2-1
size: few
V: TRBV19
DNA: TGTGCCAGTAGTATGGTAGGTCCGGGTGAGCAGTTCTTC
CDR3: CASSMVGPGEQFF

D: NA
J: TRBJ2-7
size: NA
V: TRBV6-5
DNA: TGTGCCAGCAGAGCAGGGAGCTCCTACGAGCAGTACTTC
CDR3: CASRAGSSYEQYF

D: NA
J: TRBJ1-4
size: NA
V: TRBV19
DNA: TGTGCCAGTAAGGACGCAACTAATGAAAAACTGTTTTTT
CDR3: CASKDATNEKLFF

D: NA
J: TRBJ2-5
size: NA
V: TRBV29-1
DNA: TGCAGCGTAGATCATCAAGGGGATGAGACCCAGTACTTC
CDR3: CSVDHQGDETQYF

D: NA
J: TRBJ2-7
size: NA
V: TRBV4-1
DNA: TGCGCCAGCAGCCAAGAAGGAGGGGCCTACTCCTACGAGCAGTACTTC
CDR3: CASSQEGGAYSYEQYF

D: TRBD2
J: TRBJ2-7
size: once
V: TRBV10-3
DNA: TGTGCCATCAGTGAAGAAGCGGGGGGCCCTTTTAAGCAGTACTTC
CDR3: CAISEEAGGPFKQYF

D: NA
J: TRBJ1-5
size: NA
V: TRBV3-1/TRBV3-2
DNA: TGTGCCAGCAGCCCTACCGGTACGGGGGGGGATCAGCCCCAGCATTTT
CDR3: CASSPTGTGGDQPQHF

D: NA
J: TRBJ1-4
size: NA
V: TRBV4-1
DNA: TGCGCCTCCCATCTGTGGGGAGGAACTGAAAAACTGTTTTTT
CDR3: CASHLWGGTEKLFF